The 15 T cell receptor beta chains below all came from one sample that was sequenced in a study of CD8+ T cells in alopecia areata (dated by TCRdb to about 2018). Reading the label with the study, this specimen's treatment or condition is: oral pan-JAK inhibitor, 5-10 mg twice daily. The library relied on the immunoSEQ multiplex PCR assay. RNA was extracted from all samples and reverse transcribed into cDNA, which served as template for TCR sequencing. TCRdb took over this immuneACCESS table, retaining in-frame rearrangements with V and J assigned. Such tables are incomplete; in checked studies, under half of the missing clones stem from an unresolved V gene, and the remainder is unexplained. Here the sample has some 200,000 clones; around two fifths occur a single time. The ten largest clones represent around 3% of the sample. Sequenced material: CD4+ T cells sorted from blood, taken at roughly week 38, from a patient treated with tofacitinib. These TCRs come from a human donor with alopecia areata.

This clone was seen many times. The chain joins TRBV20-1 to TRBJ2-7, with 7 nucleotides matching TRBD1. Germline V lookup: CDR1 DFQATT, CDR2 SNEGSKA (reference sequence). V was clipped by 8 bases and J by 3 bases; unmatched bases: 4. The CDR3 is made up of 11 amino acids. The CDR3 is CSLGTDYEQYF. As DNA, the CDR3 is TGCAGTCTGGGGACAGACTACGAGCAGTACTTC.

The chain carries TRBV4-1 and TRBJ1-4, with D unresolved. The CDR3 sequence is 14 residues long. Trimming shortened V by 0 bases and J by 10 bases, and 12 bases separated the two germline ends. The germline V gene encodes CDR1 MGHRA and CDR2 YSYEKL. The CDR3 bases are TGCGCCAGCAGCCAAGAACAGAAAGGCGGAAAACTGTTTTTT. This sequence encodes CASSQEQKGGKLFF.

Here the CDR3 reads CASSKQAGVANEQYF. The CDR3, as DNA: TGTGCCAGCAGTAAACAAGCGGGAGTAGCGAACGAGCAGTACTTC. This chain joins TRBV6-5 and TRBJ2-7, with TRBD2 matching 8 bases. Trimming took 5 bases from V and 5 from J; bases not matched to a gene: 11. CDR3 size: 15 residues. Germline CDR1 reads MNHEY; CDR2 reads SVGAGI.

J is TRBJ2-7 and V is TRBV20-1; the D is unclear. The CDR3 spans 11 residues. V was shortened by 7 bases and J by 1 base, with 8 bases between the two germline ends. Germline CDR1 is DFQATT and CDR2 is SNEGSKA (reference sequence). This CDR3 is CSVTPSYEQYF. The CDR3 coding sequence is TGCAGTGTGACTCCTTCCTACGAGCAGTACTTC.

In its sample, this clone was seen a few times. The V and J genes are TRBV15 and TRBJ1-5; D ambiguous. The V end was cut by 0 bases, the J end by 6 bases, with 9 bases between. The CDR3 contains 14 residues. CDR1 is LNHNV and CDR2 is YYDKDF in the germline V gene (reference sequence). In nucleotides, the CDR3 is TGTGCCACCAGCAGAGATCGGCGAGGTCAGCCCCAGCATTTT. This gives the protein CATSRDRRGQPQHF. The full variable domain, with the rest looked up from reference TRBV15 and TRBJ1-5, is DAMVIQNPRYQVTQFGKPVTLSCSQTLNHNVMYWYQQKSSQAPKLLFHYYDKDFNNEADTPDNFQSRRPNTSFCFLDIRSPGLGDTAMYLCATSRDRRGQPQHFGDGTRLSIL.

The chain couples TRBV29-1 to TRBJ1-4, with D perhaps TRBD1 (6 bases). Germline assignment: CDR1 SQVTM and CDR2 ANQGSEA. V dropped 3 bases and J dropped 8 bases, with 13 bases sitting between them. The CDR3 length is 13 residues. The CDR3 sequence: CSVEAGVREKLFF. The CDR3 coding sequence is TGCAGCGTTGAGGCAGGGGTGAGGGAAAAACTGTTTTTT.

This clone was seen a handful of times. The chain recombines TRBV5-1 with TRBJ2-1, with unresolved D. V was clipped by 5 bases and J by 6 bases, with 15 bases between them. The CDR3 runs 14 residues. Germline-derived CDR1 and CDR2 are SGHRS and YFSETQ. The CDR3 loop is CASRNSPEVNEQFF. CDR3 coding DNA: TGCGCCAGCAGAAATAGCCCGGAAGTCAATGAGCAGTTCTTC.

The chain employs TRBV9 and TRBJ1-2, with D maybe TRBD1 (5 bases). V lost 4 bases and J 6 bases, leaving 10 bases between the germline ends. CDR3 size: 12 residues. From germline, CDR1 is SGDLS and CDR2 YYNGEE. Written as DNA, the CDR3 is TGTGCCAGCAGCCAGGGCCGGGATGGCTACACCTTC. It is translated as CASSQGRDGYTF.

This sequence joins TRBV6-5 and TRBJ2-1, with 9 bases identical to TRBD2. The V and J ends lost 4 bases and 5 bases, in that order; junction bases with no gene match: 9. The germline CDR1 and CDR2 sequences are MNHEY and SVGAGI. This CDR3 has 16 residues. CDR3 bases: TGTGCCAGCAGTTGGCCTGGTGGCGGGAGGGACAATGAGCAGTTCTTC. Its protein is CASSWPGGGRDNEQFF.

This clone has more than one count but fewer than ten. The chain recombines TRBV18 with TRBJ2-1; D call uncertain. The V gene's germline CDR1 is KGHSH and CDR2 LQKENI. Trimming removed 2 bases from V and 8 bases from J, with 16 bases in between. CDR3 length equals 15 residues. Here the CDR3 reads CASSPNPVGWDEQFF. The CDR3 bases are TGTGCCAGCTCACCAAACCCCGTCGGTTGGGATGAGCAGTTCTTC.

The chain has TRBV10-3 and TRBJ2-7; TRBD1 aligns across 10 bases. V trimming: 11 bases; J trimming: 1 base; junction bases outside the gene matches: 11. Germline V gene sequence: CDR1 ENHRY, CDR2 SYGVKD. This CDR3 spans 15 amino acids. The CDR3 DNA reads TGTGCCGCAGGTGGACCGGGACAGGGGTCCTACGAGCAGTACTTC. It is translated as CAAGGPGQGSYEQYF.

The rearrangement links TRBV18 to TRBJ2-2; D is ambiguous. The CDR3 extends over 13 amino acids. The germline V and J ends were trimmed by 0 bases and 4 bases, with 3 bases remaining between them. Germline lookup yields CDR1 KGHSH and CDR2 LQKENI. CDR3 sequence (DNA): TGTGCCAGCTCACCACCTAGCACCGGGGAGCTGTTTTTT. As protein: CASSPPSTGELFF. Combining the CDR3 with reference TRBV18 and TRBJ2-2 gives the whole variable domain NAGVMQNPRHLVRRRGQEARLRCSPMKGHSHVYWYRQLPEEGLKFMVYLQKENIIDESGMPKERFSAEFPKEGPSILRIQQVVRGDSAAYFCASSPPSTGELFFGEGSRLTVL.

This chain links TRBV5-1 with TRBJ1-2; TRBD1 matches 12 bases. The CDR3 totals 16 residues. CDR1 and CDR2 (germline): SGHRS, YFSETQ. The V segment lost 1 base and the J segment 4 bases; nucleotides outside the gene matches: 5. CDR3 loop: CASSLRGQGAVYGYTF. The CDR3 region has the DNA TGCGCCAGCAGCTTGAGGGGACAGGGGGCCGTCTATGGCTACACCTTC.

This clone showed up just a few times. The chain joins TRBV18 to TRBJ2-7; no firm D call. Looked up from germline, CDR1 is KGHSH and CDR2 is LQKENI. The CDR3 length is 14 residues. Trimming took 2 bases from V and 3 from J, leaving 11 bases between them. The CDR3 spells CASSPSVSGYEQYF. Here the CDR3 DNA reads TGTGCCAGCTCACCATCGGTGTCGGGCTACGAGCAGTACTTC.

V and J are TRBV28 and TRBJ2-4; 9 bases match TRBD2. Germline V gene sequence: CDR1 MDHEN, CDR2 SYDVKM. The CDR3 runs to 16 residues. Trimming cost V 2 bases and J 2 bases; bases outside gene matches: 4. The CDR3 sequence: CASSLTAGGSKNIQYF. In DNA, the CDR3 is TGTGCCAGCAGTTTAACAGCGGGGGGCTCCAAAAACATTCAGTACTTC.